This entry features one T cell receptor (beta chain) sequence. Its specificity is not known. The sample belongs to a study of cytomegalovirus exposure and HLA in healthy donors. Study-wide points: Most TCRs appeared rarely, but some public TCRs recurred in many donors. Exclusion applied to some V segments, including TRBV6-2 and TRBV6-3, as they were indistinguishable. As a later analysis showed, a missense DCLRE1C variant was linked to trimming of TCR beta V- and J-genes. There were approximately 150 TCR beta chains listed as cytomegalovirus-associated.

PCR used 60 Vbeta primers and 13 Jbeta primers. The method was immunoSEQ multiplex PCR; TCRdb's version includes in-frame clones alone and lacks a portion of them. The sample consists of about 190,000 clones, more than 75% of them appearing once. The germline CDR1 and CDR2 sequences are LNHDA and SQIVND (reference sequence). The CDR3 has 14 amino acids. V was pared by 3 bases and J by 5 bases, with 7 bases of the junction left unmatched. Sequencing was done on a sample of PBMCs. The chain employs TRBV19 and TRBJ2-7, with 7 nucleotides matching TRBD2. The receptor was derived from a woman between 50 and 59 years old in good health and CMV-seropositive. In nucleotides, the CDR3 is TGTGCCAGTAGTATGTCGGGGGGACTGGACGAGCAGTACTTC. Protein product: CASSMSGGLDEQYF.